The present T cell receptor beta chain was sequenced within a study of shared clonotypes between healthy human individuals. Background on the study: Those who served as donors were two women and a few men between the ages of 18 and 49. General study points: Apart from blood, nothing was sampled; tissue repertoires likely differ.

As concerns this clone: What it binds is unknown.

Roughly 0.3 ug DNA, about 30,000 T cell genomes, went into unsorted PBMC replicate PCRs. Sequencing used immunoSEQ multiplex PCR; TCRdb keeps in-frame clones, though not all of them. Here the sample spans 550,000 to 600,000 clones, roughly 79% being singletons. Germline CDR1 and CDR2: SGHDT and YYEEEE. V lost 6 bases and J 5 bases, leaving 14 bases between the germline ends. The length of the CDR3 is 13 residues. This clonotype was sampled from a woman in her 40s in good health. Some clones in this sample may be carry-over from other donors' samples. The sequenced material came from PBMCs. The rearrangement joins TRBV5-6 to TRBJ2-5, with a possible D match to TRBD1 (5 bases). The CDR3 loop is CASTQGGWETQYF. The CDR3, as DNA: TGTGCCAGCACCCAGGGTGGATGGGAGACCCAGTACTTC.